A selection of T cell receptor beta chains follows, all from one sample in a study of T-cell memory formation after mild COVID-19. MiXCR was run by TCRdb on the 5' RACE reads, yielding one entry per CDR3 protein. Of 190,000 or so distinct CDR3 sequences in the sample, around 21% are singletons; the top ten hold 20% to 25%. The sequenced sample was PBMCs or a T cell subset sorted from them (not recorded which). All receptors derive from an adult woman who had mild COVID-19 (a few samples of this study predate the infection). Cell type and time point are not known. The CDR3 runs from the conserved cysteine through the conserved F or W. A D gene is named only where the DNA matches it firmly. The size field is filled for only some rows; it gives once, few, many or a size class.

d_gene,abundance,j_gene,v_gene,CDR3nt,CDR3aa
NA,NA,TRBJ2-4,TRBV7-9,TGTGCCAGCAGCTTAGTAGACTCAAACATTCAGTACTTC,CASSLVDSNIQYF
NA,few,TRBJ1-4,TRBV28,TGTGCCAGCAGTTCCCGAGGGAGGGGTCGTTCCGAAAAACTGTTTTTT,CASSSRGRGRSEKLFF
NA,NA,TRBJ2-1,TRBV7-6,TGTGCCAGCAGCTTAGTGACCGACACCTCCTACAATGAGCAGTTCTTC,CASSLVTDTSYNEQFF
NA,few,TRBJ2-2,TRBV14,TGTGCCAGCAGCCAAATAACCAACACCGGGGAGCTGTTTTTT,CASSQITNTGELFF
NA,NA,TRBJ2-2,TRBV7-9,TGTGCCAGCAGCTTTATGGAGGGGGCGGCCGGGGAGCTGTTTTTT,CASSFMEGAAGELFF
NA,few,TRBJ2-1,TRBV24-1,TGTGCCACTCGGGACGGTTACAATGAGCAGTTCTTC,CATRDGYNEQFF
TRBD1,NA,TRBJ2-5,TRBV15,TGTGCCACCAGCAAGGGGGACAGTACTCAAGAGACCCAGTACTTC,CATSKGDSTQETQYF
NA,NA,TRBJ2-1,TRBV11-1,TGTGCCAGCAGCTTAGGGTCAGGGAATGAGCAGTTCTTC,CASSLGSGNEQFF
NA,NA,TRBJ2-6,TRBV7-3,TGTGCCAGCAGCACCAACCGTCACACCTTCTCTGGGGCCAACGTCCTGACTTTC,CASSTNRHTFSGANVLTF
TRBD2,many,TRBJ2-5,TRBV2,TGTGCCAGCAGTGAAGGACTAGCGGGGGAAGAGACCCAGTACTTC,CASSEGLAGEETQYF
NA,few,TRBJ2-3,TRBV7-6,TGTGCCAGCAGCTTGACAGCGTCCAAAGATACGCAGTATTTT,CASSLTASKDTQYF
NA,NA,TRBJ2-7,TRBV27,TGTGCCAGCAGTCCCTGGACTACCCCCTACGAGCAGTACTTC,CASSPWTTPYEQYF
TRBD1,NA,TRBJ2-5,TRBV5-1,TGCGCCAGCTTGATGGACAGGGAAGAGACCCAGTACTTC,CASLMDREETQYF
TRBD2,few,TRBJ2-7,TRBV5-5,TGTGCCAGCAGCACCCCGGGACTAGCAAACGAGCAGTACTTC,CASSTPGLANEQYF
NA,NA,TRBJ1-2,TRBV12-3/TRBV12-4,TGTGCCAGCAGCTTTGGGGGGGCGACGGGCTACACCTTC,CASSFGGATGYTF
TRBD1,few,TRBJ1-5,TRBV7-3,TGTGCCAGCAGCTTTCTACGGGACAGGGGAAACGAAGGCCCTTATCAGCCCCAGCATTTT,CASSFLRDRGNEGPYQPQHF
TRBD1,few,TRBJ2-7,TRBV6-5,TGTGCCAGCAGTCCGGGACAGGGGATGGGGTACGAGCAGTACTTC,CASSPGQGMGYEQYF
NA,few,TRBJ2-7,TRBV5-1,TGCGCCAGCAGCTCCGGACAAGGGCTCTACGAGCAGTACTTC,CASSSGQGLYEQYF
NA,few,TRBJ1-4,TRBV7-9,TGTGCCAGCAGCTCAAGCCACGACAAACACGGTGAAAAACTGTTTTTT,CASSSSHDKHGEKLFF
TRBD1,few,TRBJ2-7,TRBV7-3,TGTGCCAGCAGCTTTTACCCCAGGGGGAGCTCCTACGAGCAGTACTTC,CASSFYPRGSSYEQYF
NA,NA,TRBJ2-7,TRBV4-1,TGCGCCAGCAGCCAAGAGAGACCCGTCTACGAGCAGTACTTC,CASSQERPVYEQYF
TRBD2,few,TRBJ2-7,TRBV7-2,TGTGCCAGCAGCTTAGCCTGGGCTAGCGGGAGGTCCTACGAGCAGTACTTC,CASSLAWASGRSYEQYF
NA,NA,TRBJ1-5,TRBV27,TGTGCCAGCAGTATGACAGTTAATAGCAATCAGCCCCAGCATTTT,CASSMTVNSNQPQHF
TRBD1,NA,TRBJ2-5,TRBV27,TGTGCCAGCAGAACCATTACAGGGGGAGGACGCCAAGAGACCCAGTACTTC,CASRTITGGGRQETQYF
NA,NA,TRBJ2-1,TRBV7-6,TGTGCCAGCAGCTTCTCGGGGCCCCTCCGCTCGAGCTCCTACAATGAGCAGTTCTTC,CASSFSGPLRSSSYNEQFF
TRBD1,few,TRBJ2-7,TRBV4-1,TGCGCCAGCAGTGTCGACAGGGCGGCCTCCTACGAGCAGTACTTC,CASSVDRAASYEQYF
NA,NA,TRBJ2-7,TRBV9,TGTGCCAGCAGCGCGGGCGGGGCAGGGGTGGTCGAGCAGTACTTC,CASSAGGAGVVEQYF
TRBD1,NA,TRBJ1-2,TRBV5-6,TGTGCCAGCAGCTTGGCCGCACAGGGGCCTAACTATGGCTACACCTTC,CASSLAAQGPNYGYTF
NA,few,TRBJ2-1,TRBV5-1,TGCGCCAGCAGCTTTGAGTGGGGGACTGGCTACAATGAGCAGTTCTTC,CASSFEWGTGYNEQFF
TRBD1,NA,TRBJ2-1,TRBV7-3,TGTGCCAGCAGCACTCGGACAGGGGGCACCTACAATGAGCAGTTCTTC,CASSTRTGGTYNEQFF
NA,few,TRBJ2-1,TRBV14,TGTGCCAGCAGCCAACAGGGCAATGAGCAGTTCTTC,CASSQQGNEQFF
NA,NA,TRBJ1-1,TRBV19,TGTGCCAGTAGTATGTCGGGGGGCACTGAAGCTTTCTTT,CASSMSGGTEAFF
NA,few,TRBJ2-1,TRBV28,TGTGCCAGCAGTTTTTCGCAGGGGCTAACTTGGTCTTACAATGAGCAGTTCTTC,CASSFSQGLTWSYNEQFF
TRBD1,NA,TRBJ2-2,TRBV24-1,TGTGCCACCGCCTCCGGGACAGGGTACACCGGGGAGCTGTTTTTT,CATASGTGYTGELFF
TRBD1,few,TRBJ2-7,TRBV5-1,TGCGCCAGCAGCTCAAAACAGGGGGAAAACTATTACGAGCAGTACTTC,CASSSKQGENYYEQYF
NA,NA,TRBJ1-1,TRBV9,TGTGCCAGCAGCGTTCCAGGGACTGAAGCTTTCTTT,CASSVPGTEAFF
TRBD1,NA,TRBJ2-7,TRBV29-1,TGCAGCGTTGAAGGGCATTCAGGGGGCACCTCCTACGAGCAGTACTTC,CSVEGHSGGTSYEQYF
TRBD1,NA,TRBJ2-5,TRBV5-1,TGCGCCAGCAGCTCTCCGGGACAGGGGGCGGAGACCCAGTACTTC,CASSSPGQGAETQYF
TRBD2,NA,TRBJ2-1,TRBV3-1,TGTGCCAGCAGCCAAGACGGCTCGCTCCGTCTAGCGGGGGGGTATGAGCAGTTCTTC,CASSQDGSLRLAGGYEQFF
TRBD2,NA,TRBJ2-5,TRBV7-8,TGTGCCAGCAGAGAGCGGGGCGGGGAGACCCAGTACTTC,CASRERGGETQYF
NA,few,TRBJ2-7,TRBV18,TGTGCCACCGAACCACTAGGGCCCGGCGGTTACGAGCAGTACTTC,CATEPLGPGGYEQYF
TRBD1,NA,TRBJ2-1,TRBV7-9,TGTGCCAGCAGCTTAGCGGACAGGGCGGTGGTAGCAGGGTACAATGAGCAGTTCTTC,CASSLADRAVVAGYNEQFF
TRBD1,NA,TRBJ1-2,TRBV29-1,TGCAGCGTCGAAGGGACAGGGCTAGACTATGGCTACACCTTC,CSVEGTGLDYGYTF
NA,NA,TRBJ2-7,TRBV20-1,TGCAGTGCTCCACAGGGTATTTACGAGCAGTACTTC,CSAPQGIYEQYF
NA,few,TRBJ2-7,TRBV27,TGTGCCAGCAGTAACTGGGAATCTTACGAGCAGTACTTC,CASSNWESYEQYF
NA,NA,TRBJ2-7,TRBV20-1,TGCAGTGCTAGAGACAGGGTGCTCGTCTACGAGCAGTACTTC,CSARDRVLVYEQYF
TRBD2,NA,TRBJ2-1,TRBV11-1,TGTGCCAGCAGCCTCGGACTAGCCCTCTACAATGAGCAGTTCTTC,CASSLGLALYNEQFF
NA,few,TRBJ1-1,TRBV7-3,TGTGCCAGCAGCTTTGGGGGTCTGGAGAACACTGAAGCTTTCTTT,CASSFGGLENTEAFF